This TCR beta chain was recovered during a study of control samples from healthy donors and cancer patients. Profiled with immunoSEQ multiplex PCR; TCRdb holds only in-frame clones, not every one. Of about 75,000 clones in the sample, more than 75% are singletons; the top ten hold over 12%. Trimming removed 6 bases at V and 1 base at J, with 7 bases between. The CDR3 contains 12 residues. The germline V gene has CDR1 MNHEY and CDR2 SVGAGI. Source material: blood. This chain joins TRBV6-5 and TRBJ2-7, with D maybe TRBD2 (6 bases). This sequence was found in a man aged 50 or older in good health. CDR3 DNA: TGTGCCAGCAGGGCGGGGTCCTACGAGCAGTACTTC. As protein: CASRAGSYEQYF.